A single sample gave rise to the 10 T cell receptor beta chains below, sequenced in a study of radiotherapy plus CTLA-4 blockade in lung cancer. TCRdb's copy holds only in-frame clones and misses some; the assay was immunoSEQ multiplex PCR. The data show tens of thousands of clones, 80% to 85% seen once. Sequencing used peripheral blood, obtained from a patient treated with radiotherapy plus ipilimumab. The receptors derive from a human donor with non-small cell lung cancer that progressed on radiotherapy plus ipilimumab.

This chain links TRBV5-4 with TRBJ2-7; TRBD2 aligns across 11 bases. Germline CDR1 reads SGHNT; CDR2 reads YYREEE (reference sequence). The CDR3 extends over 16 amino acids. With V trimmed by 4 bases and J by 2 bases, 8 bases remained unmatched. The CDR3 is CASSARSSGRTYEQYV. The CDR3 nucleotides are TGTGCCAGCAGCGCAAGGTCTAGCGGGAGGACCTACGAGCAGTACGTC.

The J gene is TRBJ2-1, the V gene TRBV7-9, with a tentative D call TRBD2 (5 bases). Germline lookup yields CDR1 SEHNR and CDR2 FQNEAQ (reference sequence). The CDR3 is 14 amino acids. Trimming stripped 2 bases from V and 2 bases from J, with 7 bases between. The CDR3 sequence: CASSLLAAYNEQFF. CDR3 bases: TGTGCCAGCAGCTTACTAGCAGCCTACAATGAGCAGTTCTTC.

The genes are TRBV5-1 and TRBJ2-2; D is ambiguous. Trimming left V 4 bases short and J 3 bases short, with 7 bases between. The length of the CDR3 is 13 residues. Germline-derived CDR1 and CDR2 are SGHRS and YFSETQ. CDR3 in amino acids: CASSKGDTGELFF. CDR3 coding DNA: TGCGCCAGCAGCAAGGGTGACACCGGGGAGCTGTTTTTT. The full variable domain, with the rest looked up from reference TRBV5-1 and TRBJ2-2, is KAGVTQTPRYLIKTRGQQVTLSCSPISGHRSVSWYQQTPGQGLQFLFEYFSETQRNKGNFPGRFSGRQFSNSRSEMNVSTLELGDSALYLCASSKGDTGELFFGEGSRLTVL.

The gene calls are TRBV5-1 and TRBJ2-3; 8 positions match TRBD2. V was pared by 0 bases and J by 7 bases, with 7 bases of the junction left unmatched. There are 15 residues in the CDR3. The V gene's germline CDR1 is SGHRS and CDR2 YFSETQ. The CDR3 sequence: CASSLDGRGQNTQYF. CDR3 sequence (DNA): TGCGCCAGCAGCTTGGACGGGAGGGGCCAGAATACGCAGTATTTT.

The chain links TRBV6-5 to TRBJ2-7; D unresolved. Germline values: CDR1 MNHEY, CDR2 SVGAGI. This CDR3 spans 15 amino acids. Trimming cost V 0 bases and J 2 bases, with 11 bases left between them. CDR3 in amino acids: CASSYSGSSTYEQYF. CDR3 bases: TGTGCCAGCAGTTACTCGGGCAGCTCGACCTACGAGCAGTACTTC.

The CDR3 region is CASVKRTRVPLRNTEAFF. CDR3 DNA sequence: TGTGCCAGCGTCAAACGGACCAGGGTACCCCTTCGGAACACTGAAGCTTTCTTT. V gene TRBV2 combines with J gene TRBJ1-1, with D possibly TRBD1 on 5 matching bases. Trimming took 8 bases from V and 1 from J, leaving 26 bases between them. This CDR3 has 18 amino acids. Germline lookup yields CDR1 SNHLY and CDR2 FYNNEI. The full variable domain, rest sourced from reference TRBV2 and TRBJ1-1, is EPEVTQTPSHQVTQMGQEVILRCVPISNHLYFYWYRQILGQKVEFLVSFYNNEISEKSEIFDDQFSVERPDGSNFTLKIRSTKLEDSAMYFCASVKRTRVPLRNTEAFFGQGTRLTVV.

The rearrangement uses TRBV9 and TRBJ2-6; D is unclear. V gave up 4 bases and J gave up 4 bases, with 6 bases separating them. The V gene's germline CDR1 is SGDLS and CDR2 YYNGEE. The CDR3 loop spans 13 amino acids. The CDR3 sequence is CASSRVGANVLTF. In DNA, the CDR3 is TGTGCCAGCAGCCGGGTCGGGGCCAACGTCCTGACTTTC.

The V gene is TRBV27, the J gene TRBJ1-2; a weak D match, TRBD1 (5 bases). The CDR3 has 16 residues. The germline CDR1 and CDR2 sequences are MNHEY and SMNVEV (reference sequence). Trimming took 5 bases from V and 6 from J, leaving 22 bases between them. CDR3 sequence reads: CASSIGGWGRPNGYTF. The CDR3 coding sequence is TGTGCCAGCAGTATCGGTGGTTGGGGCAGGCCTAATGGCTACACCTTC.

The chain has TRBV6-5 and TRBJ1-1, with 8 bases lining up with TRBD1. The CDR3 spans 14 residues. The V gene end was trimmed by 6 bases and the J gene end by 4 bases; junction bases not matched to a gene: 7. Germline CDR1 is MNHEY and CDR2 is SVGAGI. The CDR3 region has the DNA TGTGCCAGCAGAGCACAGGGGGAACCCACTGAAGCTTTCTTT. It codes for CASRAQGEPTEAFF.

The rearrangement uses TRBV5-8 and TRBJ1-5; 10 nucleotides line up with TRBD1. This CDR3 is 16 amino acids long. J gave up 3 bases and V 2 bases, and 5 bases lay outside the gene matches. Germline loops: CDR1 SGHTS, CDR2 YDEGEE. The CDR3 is CASSLGDRGNNQPQHF. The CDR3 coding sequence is TGTGCCAGCAGCTTAGGGGACAGGGGTAACAATCAGCCCCAGCATTTT.